Here is one T cell receptor (beta chain) with its context. The data originate from a study of blood T cell repertoires in COVID-19. The CDR3 totals 16 residues. Germline CDR1 is MNHEY and CDR2 is SVGAGI. Trimming left V 2 bases short and J 3 bases short, with 15 bases between. TCRdb keeps only in-frame clones here, not all; method: immunoSEQ multiplex PCR. The data hold roughly 420,000 clones, with over 75% observed a single time. The material sequenced was PBMCs or T cells enriched from blood (not recorded which). This chain uses TRBV6-5 with TRBJ2-3; maybe TRBD2 (5 bases). This TCR derives from a woman aged 30 to 39 with acute COVID-19. CDR3 sequence (DNA): TGTGCCAGCAGTTACCTCCCCGGGTCGGGGACAGATACGCAGTATTTT. Translating gives CASSYLPGSGTDTQYF.